This T cell receptor (beta chain) was captured by sequencing in a study of blood T cells in healthy people across ages (dated by TCRdb to the mid-2010s). Notes on the research overall: In model experiments, template switching captured about one uniquely barcoded TCR beta cDNA molecule for every two T cells. Using the same blood draw, the study looked at two additional independent replicas of 1 million unique cDNA reads for two donors, one aged 18 to 29 and the other aged 80 or older. To track age-related changes in TCR beta repertoire diversity, the study relied on deep sequencing normalized with unique cDNA molecular identifiers. To avoid experimental bias, donors of different ages were spread randomly across the sequencing lanes. Four age groups were formed from the donors: young (average about 17 years), middle-aged (around 41), aged (more than 55) and long-lived (about 80). The paper's findings and limits, for the study overall: Observed TCR beta diversity correlated strongly with the percentage of naive T cells measured by flow cytometry. The CMV infection status of donors was not known, potentially confounding age-related changes in expanded clonotypes. Estimates of total diversity from one million sequenced T cells were regarded as lower bounds and underestimates. Compared with the aged group, the long-lived group had more naive CD4+ T cells, fewer expanded clones and increased TCR diversity, a pattern suggesting age selection. As age increased, observed TCR beta diversity per million T cells dropped in a roughly linear way, and a significant reduction was already evident by age around 41. Bulk unsorted PBMC profiling prevented conclusive comparison of naive and antigen-experienced compartments.

The approximately 39 donors, aged about 6 to 95 years, were systemically healthy Caucasian individuals from Russia. Each donor gave about 9.7 milliliters of peripheral blood, drawn into EDTA-treated Vacutainer tubes. Ficoll-Paque density-gradient centrifugation was used to isolate PBMCs, with at least 7 million obtained per sample. Total RNA, at least 5.5 micrograms per sample, was extracted from PBMCs with Trizol reagent. For every donor, an aliquot of PBMCs went through flow cytometry to measure the percentages of naive CD45RAhigh/CD27high T cells. The library was obtained by 5' RACE. TCRdb names Illumina HiSeq 2500 as the instrument used. A second PCR of 7 to 11 cycles was run with a J-beta primer mix and a sample-barcoded 5' primer. A template-switch 5' adaptor carrying 12 random nucleotides introduced a unique molecular identifier onto each TCR beta cDNA molecule. At least 2.5 million CDR3-containing paired-end reads were obtained from each sample. All of the RNA was converted into first-strand cDNA using the Mint cDNA synthesis kit, with a TRBC-specific oligonucleotide serving as the primer. After uracil-DNA glycosylase treatment, a first 18-cycle PCR used universal primers M1SS and BC2_uni_R on all cDNA. Under the source paper's analysis protocol: Each sample was normalized by randomly selecting 1 million high-quality reads, each carrying a distinct molecular identifier. Reads with shared molecular identifiers were discarded instead of being binned into consensus sequences. MiTCR, with a Q25 quality threshold and the strictest error-elimination algorithm, was used for CDR3 identification, clonotype clustering and error correction. A nonparametric unseen species model using Euler transformation provided a lower-bound estimate of total TCR beta diversity. TCRdb reprocessing: public reads trimmed at Q25 with fastp, clones called with MiXCR, in-frame beta chains kept. Every entry covers one CDR3 protein and lists the most common genes and DNA from its rows. What appears here as the V and J calls and clone size reflects TCRdb's work, not the paper's. The sample table holds hundreds of thousands of distinct CDR3 sequences, of which 58% were seen once. The ten biggest clones cover over 20% of the sample.

CDR1 and CDR2 were assigned from the germline V gene as SGHVS and FNYEAQ. From its cysteine to its phenylalanine, the CDR3 spans 16 amino acids. Of the read, only the CDR3 DNA is kept; its 48 bases are in frame from base 1. V is pruned by 2 bases and J by 5 bases, leaving 7 bases of the junction without a gene match. Of note for this clonotype: Its antigen remains unidentified. Base qualities are not recorded, but no much larger clone differs from it by a single base.

This clonotype was obtained from a man under 40 in good health. What was sequenced was blood. The sequence joins TRBV7-6 to TRBJ2-7; the central 12 bases match TRBD1. The CDR3 here reads CASSLRRDRGLNEQYF. The DNA sequence is as follows: TGTGCCAGCAGCTTAAGGAGGGACAGGGGGCTTAACGAGCAGTACTTC.